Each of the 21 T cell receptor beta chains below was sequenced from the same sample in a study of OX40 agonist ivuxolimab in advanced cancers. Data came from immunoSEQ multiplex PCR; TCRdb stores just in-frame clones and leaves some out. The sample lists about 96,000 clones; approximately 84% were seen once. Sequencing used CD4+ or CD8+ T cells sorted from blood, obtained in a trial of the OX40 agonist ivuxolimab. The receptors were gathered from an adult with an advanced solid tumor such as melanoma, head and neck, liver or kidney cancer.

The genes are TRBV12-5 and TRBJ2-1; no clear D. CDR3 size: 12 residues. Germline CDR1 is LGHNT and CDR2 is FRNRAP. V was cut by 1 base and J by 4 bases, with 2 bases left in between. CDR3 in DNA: TGTGCTAGTGGTTTGGATTACAATGAGCAGTTCTTC. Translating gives CASGLDYNEQFF.

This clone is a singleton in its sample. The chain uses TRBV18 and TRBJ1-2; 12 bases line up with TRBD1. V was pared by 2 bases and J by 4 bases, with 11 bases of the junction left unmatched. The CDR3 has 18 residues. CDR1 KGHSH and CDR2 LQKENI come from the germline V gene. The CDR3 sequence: CASSPILSGTGGSYGYTF. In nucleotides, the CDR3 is TGTGCCAGCTCACCAATTCTTTCCGGGACAGGGGGCTCCTATGGCTACACCTTC. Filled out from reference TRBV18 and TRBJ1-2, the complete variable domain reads NAGVMQNPRHLVRRRGQEARLRCSPMKGHSHVYWYRQLPEEGLKFMVYLQKENIIDESGMPKERFSAEFPKEGPSILRIQQVVRGDSAAYFCASSPILSGTGGSYGYTFGSGTRLTVV.

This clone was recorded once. CDR3 coding DNA: TGCGCCAGCAGCTTGGATGACATAGCTAATGAAAAACTGTTTTTT. This sequence encodes CASSLDDIANEKLFF. The chain links TRBV5-1 to TRBJ1-4; D remains ambiguous. Germline V CDR1 and CDR2: SGHRS, YFSETQ. V was cut by 0 bases and J by 3 bases, with 9 bases left in between. The CDR3 loop spans 15 amino acids. Supplemented by reference TRBV5-1 and TRBJ1-4, the full variable domain reads KAGVTQTPRYLIKTRGQQVTLSCSPISGHRSVSWYQQTPGQGLQFLFEYFSETQRNKGNFPGRFSGRQFSNSRSEMNVSTLELGDSALYLCASSLDDIANEKLFFGSGTQLSVL.

CDR3: CASSLRVGQLAGGGDEQFF. The CDR3, as DNA: TGTGCCAGCAGTTTGAGAGTCGGACAGCTAGCGGGAGGCGGGGATGAGCAGTTCTTC. V and J are TRBV27 and TRBJ2-1; 11 bases map to TRBD2. The CDR3 sequence is 19 residues long. Germline loops: CDR1 MNHEY, CDR2 SMNVEV (reference sequence). The ends lost 3 bases at V and 8 bases at J; junction bases unmatched: 18.

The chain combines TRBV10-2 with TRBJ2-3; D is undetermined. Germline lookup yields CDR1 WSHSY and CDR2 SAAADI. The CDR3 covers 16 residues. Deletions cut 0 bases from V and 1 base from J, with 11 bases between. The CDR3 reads CASSESGGSGTDTQYF. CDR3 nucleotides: TGCGCCAGCAGTGAGTCGGGTGGGTCGGGCACAGATACGCAGTATTTT.

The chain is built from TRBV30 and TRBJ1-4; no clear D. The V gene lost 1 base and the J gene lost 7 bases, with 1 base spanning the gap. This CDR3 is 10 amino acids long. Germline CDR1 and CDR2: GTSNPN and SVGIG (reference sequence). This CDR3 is CAWSGEKLFF. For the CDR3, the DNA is TGTGCCTGGAGTGGTGAAAAACTGTTTTTT.

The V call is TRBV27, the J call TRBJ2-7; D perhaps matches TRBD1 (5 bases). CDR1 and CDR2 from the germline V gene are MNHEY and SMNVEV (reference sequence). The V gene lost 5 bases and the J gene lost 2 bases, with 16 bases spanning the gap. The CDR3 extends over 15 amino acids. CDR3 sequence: CASSPGPQGAYEQYF. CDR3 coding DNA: TGTGCCAGCAGTCCAGGTCCCCAAGGGGCCTACGAGCAGTACTTC.

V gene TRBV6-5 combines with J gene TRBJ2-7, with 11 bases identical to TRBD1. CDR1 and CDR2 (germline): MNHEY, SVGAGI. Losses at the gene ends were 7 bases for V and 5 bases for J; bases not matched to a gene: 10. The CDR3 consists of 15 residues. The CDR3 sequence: CASTHRRTGGHEQYF. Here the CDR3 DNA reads TGTGCCAGCACCCACCGTCGGACAGGGGGCCACGAGCAGTACTTC.

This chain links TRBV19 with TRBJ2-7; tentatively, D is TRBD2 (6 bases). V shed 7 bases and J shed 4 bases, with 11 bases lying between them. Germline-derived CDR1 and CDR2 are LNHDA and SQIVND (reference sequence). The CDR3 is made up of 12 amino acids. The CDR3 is CASTQGGYEQYF. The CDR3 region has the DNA TGTGCCAGTACCCAGGGAGGTTACGAGCAGTACTTC.

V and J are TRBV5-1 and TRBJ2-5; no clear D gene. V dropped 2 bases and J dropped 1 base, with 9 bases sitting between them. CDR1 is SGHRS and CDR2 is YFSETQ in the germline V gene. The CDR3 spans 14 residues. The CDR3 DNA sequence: TGCGCCAGCAGCTTCCGCCAACCCCAAGAGACCCAGTACTTC. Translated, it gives CASSFRQPQETQYF.

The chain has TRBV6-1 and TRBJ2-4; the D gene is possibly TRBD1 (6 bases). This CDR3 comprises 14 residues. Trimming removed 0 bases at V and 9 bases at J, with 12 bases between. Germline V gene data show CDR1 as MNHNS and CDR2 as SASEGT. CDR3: CASSEAGPRGIQYF. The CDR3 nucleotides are TGTGCCAGCAGTGAAGCGGGCCCCAGGGGCATTCAGTACTTC.

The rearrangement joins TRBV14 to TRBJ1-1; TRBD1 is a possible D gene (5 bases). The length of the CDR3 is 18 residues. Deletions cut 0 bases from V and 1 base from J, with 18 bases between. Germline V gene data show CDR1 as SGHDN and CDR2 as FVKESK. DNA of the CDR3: TGTGCCAGCAGCCAAGAAGTATACATCGAAGGGGAGAACACTGAAGCTTTCTTT. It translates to CASSQEVYIEGENTEAFF. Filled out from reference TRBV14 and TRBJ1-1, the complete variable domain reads EAGVTQFPSHSVIEKGQTVTLRCDPISGHDNLYWYRRVMGKEIKFLLHFVKESKQDESGMPNNRFLAERTGGTYSTLKVQPAELEDSGVYFCASSQEVYIEGENTEAFFGQGTRLTVV.

The CDR3 DNA sequence: TGTGCCAGCAGCCCTGGACTAGCGCTAAGCACAGATACGCAGTATTTT. Its protein is CASSPGLALSTDTQYF. The genes are TRBV7-6 and TRBJ2-3, with 9 bases matching TRBD2. J was trimmed by 0 bases and V by 5 bases; bases with no gene match: 6. In germline, CDR1 is SGHVS, CDR2 FNYEAQ. This CDR3 has 16 amino acids.

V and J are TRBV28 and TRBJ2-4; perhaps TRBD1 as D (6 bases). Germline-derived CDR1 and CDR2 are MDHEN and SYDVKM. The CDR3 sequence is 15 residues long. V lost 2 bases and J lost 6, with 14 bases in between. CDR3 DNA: TGTGCCAGCAGTTTAGTGTTGCAACAGGGAAACATTCAGTACTTC. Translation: CASSLVLQQGNIQYF.

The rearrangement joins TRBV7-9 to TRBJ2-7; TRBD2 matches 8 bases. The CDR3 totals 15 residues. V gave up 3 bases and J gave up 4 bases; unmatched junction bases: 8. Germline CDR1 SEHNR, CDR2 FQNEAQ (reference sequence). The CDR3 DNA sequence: TGTGCCAGCAGCTTCCCCAGCGGGGGCCTGTACGAGCAGTACTTC. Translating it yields CASSFPSGGLYEQYF. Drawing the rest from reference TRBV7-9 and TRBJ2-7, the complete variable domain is DTGVSQNPRHKITKRGQNVTFRCDPISEHNRLYWYRQTLGQGPEFLTYFQNEAQLEKSRLLSDRFSAERPKGSFSTLEIQRTEQGDSAMYLCASSFPSGGLYEQYFGPGTRLTVT.

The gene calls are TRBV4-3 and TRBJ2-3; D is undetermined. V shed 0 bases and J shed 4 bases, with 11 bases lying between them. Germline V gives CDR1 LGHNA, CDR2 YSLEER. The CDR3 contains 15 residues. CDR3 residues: CASSQDWQHPDTQYF. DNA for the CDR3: TGCGCCAGCAGCCAAGATTGGCAGCACCCAGATACGCAGTATTTT.

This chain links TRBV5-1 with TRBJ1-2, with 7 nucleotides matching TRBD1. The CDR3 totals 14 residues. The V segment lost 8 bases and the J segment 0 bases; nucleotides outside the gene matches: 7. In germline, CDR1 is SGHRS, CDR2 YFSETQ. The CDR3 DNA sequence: TGCGCCAGTAGGACAGGAACAGCTAACTATGGCTACACCTTC. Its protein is CASRTGTANYGYTF.

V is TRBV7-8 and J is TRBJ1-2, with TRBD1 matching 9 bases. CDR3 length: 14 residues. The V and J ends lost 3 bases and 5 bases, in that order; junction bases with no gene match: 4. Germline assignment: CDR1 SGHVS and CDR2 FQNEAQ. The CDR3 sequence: CASSFGGQGYGYTF. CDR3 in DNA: TGTGCCAGCAGCTTTGGGGGACAGGGTTATGGCTACACCTTC.

The CDR3 DNA is TGTGGGAGCGGGAGTGGGCCCTACAATGAGCAGTTCTTC. Residues: CGSGSGPYNEQFF. The chain combines TRBV19 with TRBJ2-1, with 8 bases matching TRBD2. CDR1 and CDR2 from the germline V gene are LNHDA and SQIVND (reference sequence). CDR3 size: 13 residues.

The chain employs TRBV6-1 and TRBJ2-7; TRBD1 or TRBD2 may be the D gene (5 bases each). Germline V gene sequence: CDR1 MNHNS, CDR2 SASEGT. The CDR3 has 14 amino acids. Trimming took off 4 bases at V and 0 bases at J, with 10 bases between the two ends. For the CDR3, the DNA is TGTGCCAGCAGTGCGGCAGGGAGCTCCTACGAGCAGTACTTC. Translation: CASSAAGSSYEQYF.

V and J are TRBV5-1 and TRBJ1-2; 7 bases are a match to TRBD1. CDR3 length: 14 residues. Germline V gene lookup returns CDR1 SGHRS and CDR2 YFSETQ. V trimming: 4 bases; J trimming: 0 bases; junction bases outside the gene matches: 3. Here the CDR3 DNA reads TGCGCCAGCAGCGGGACAGTCTCTAACTATGGCTACACCTTC. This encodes CASSGTVSNYGYTF.